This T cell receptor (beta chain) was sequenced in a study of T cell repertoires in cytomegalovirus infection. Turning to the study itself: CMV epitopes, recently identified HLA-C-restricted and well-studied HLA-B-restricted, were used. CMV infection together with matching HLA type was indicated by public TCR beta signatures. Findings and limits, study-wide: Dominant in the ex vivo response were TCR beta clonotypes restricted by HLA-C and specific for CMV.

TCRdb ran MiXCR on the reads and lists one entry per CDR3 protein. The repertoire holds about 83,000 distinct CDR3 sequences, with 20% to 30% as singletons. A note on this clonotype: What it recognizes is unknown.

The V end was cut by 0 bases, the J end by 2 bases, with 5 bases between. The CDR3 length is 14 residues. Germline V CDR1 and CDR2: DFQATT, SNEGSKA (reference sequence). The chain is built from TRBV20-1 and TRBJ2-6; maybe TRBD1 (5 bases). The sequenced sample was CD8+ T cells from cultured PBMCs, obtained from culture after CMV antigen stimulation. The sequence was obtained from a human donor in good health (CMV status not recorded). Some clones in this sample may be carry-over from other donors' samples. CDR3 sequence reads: CSARDRAGANVLTF. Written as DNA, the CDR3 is TGCAGTGCTAGAGACAGGGCTGGGGCCAACGTCCTGACTTTC.